Below, one T cell receptor beta chain is given with its context. Its antigen is as yet unknown. After removal of 7 bases from V and 2 bases from J, the junction contained 10 bases not matched to a gene. Germline-derived CDR1 and CDR2 are SNHLY and FYNNEI. CDR3 length: 16 residues. Generated by immunoSEQ multiplex PCR, the TCRdb table keeps only in-frame clones and is missing some. This table has about 160,000 clones, 80% to 95% appearing once. The data belong to a study of T cell responses to AZD1222 COVID-19 vaccine. General study points: Sampling captured repertoires only after the peak T cell response. Per reports, nearly half of all spike-specific TCRs target regions that are unmutated in variants. Donors skewed white British and female; clonal diversity was possibly underestimated.

The chain joins TRBV2 to TRBJ2-7; 11 bases align to TRBD1. The source is an adult who received the AZD1222 COVID-19 vaccine. This sample comprised peripheral blood, obtained 28 days after the second AZD1222 dose. Written as DNA, the CDR3 is TGTGCCAGCATTGATAGGACAGGGGGCATACCCTACGAGCAGTACTTC. It is translated as CASIDRTGGIPYEQYF.